Listed below are T cell receptor beta chains from one sample, sequenced in a study of cytotoxic CD8 clonotypes in ibrutinib-treated CLL. The repertoire was sequenced with immunoSEQ multiplex PCR; TCRdb's copy has only in-frame clones and lacks some. The table lists under 200,000 clones, 84% of them singletons, with about 4.9% in the top ten. This material consisted of PBMCs, taken after 24 months of ibrutinib treatment. All receptors derive from a human donor with chronic lymphocytic leukemia. The CDR3 runs from the conserved cysteine through the conserved F or W. The order of the fields is V gene, clone size, J gene, D gene, CDR3 protein, CDR3 DNA. The D gene is left open where the match is weak. Size tells how often a clone was seen (once, few, many) or the class of an expanded clone, and some rows leave it out.

TRBV9	-	TRBJ2-1	-	CASSVGVEGGFEDEQFF	TGTGCCAGCAGCGTAGGAGTGGAGGGGGGGTTCGAGGATGAGCAGTTCTTC
TRBV18	-	TRBJ2-7	TRBD2	CASSPGIGSGPSGDEQYF	TGTGCCAGCTCACCAGGTATAGGTAGCGGGCCATCGGGCGACGAGCAGTACTTC
TRBV4-2	-	TRBJ1-1	-	CASSQPFSRNTEAFF	TGTGCCAGCAGCCAACCTTTCTCAAGGAACACTGAAGCTTTCTTT
TRBV5-4	-	TRBJ2-7	-	CASSLSRGIEQYF	TGTGCCAGCAGCTTGTCGCGGGGTATCGAGCAGTACTTC
TRBV7-3	few	TRBJ2-3	-	CASSSHTADTQYF	TGTGCCAGCAGCTCTCATACAGCAGATACGCAGTATTTT
TRBV6-5	-	TRBJ2-7	TRBD1	CASSYSTGTGMGEQYF	TGTGCCAGCAGTTACTCTACCGGGACAGGGATGGGCGAGCAGTACTTC
TRBV27	-	TRBJ2-3	-	CASSLESPSRTSPDTQYF	TGTGCCAGCAGTTTAGAAAGCCCTTCTCGGACCTCGCCAGATACGCAGTATTTT
TRBV15	-	TRBJ2-7	-	CATSVYRGDGGEQYF	TGTGCCACCAGCGTTTACAGGGGCGACGGGGGCGAGCAGTACTTC
TRBV19	-	TRBJ2-7	-	CASSSQGGFSYEQYF	TGTGCCAGTAGTAGCCAGGGGGGGTTTTCGTACGAGCAGTACTTC
TRBV28	-	TRBJ2-5	TRBD2	CASSSGTTFYQETQYF	TGTGCCAGCAGCTCCGGGACTACATTTTACCAAGAGACCCAGTACTTC
TRBV29-1	few	TRBJ2-5	TRBD1	CSVSLPQGAFETQYF	TGCAGCGTTTCCCTTCCACAGGGGGCGTTCGAGACCCAGTACTTC
TRBV5-4	-	TRBJ2-5	TRBD2	CASSSPGLAGVIQYF	TGTGCCAGCAGCAGCCCGGGACTAGCGGGAGTGATCCAGTACTTC
TRBV12-2	-	TRBJ2-2	-	CASRLYWAGTLEPGELFF	TGTGCAAGTCGCTTATATTGGGCCGGCACCTTGGAGCCCGGGGAGCTGTTTTTT
TRBV6-1	-	TRBJ1-4	-	CASSEVAEKLFF	TGTGCCAGCAGTGAAGTGGCGGAAAAACTGTTTTTT
TRBV19	once	TRBJ2-7	TRBD1	CASSSRTGGRDEQYF	TGTGCCAGTAGTTCACGGACAGGGGGCAGGGACGAGCAGTACTTC
TRBV28	-	TRBJ2-1	TRBD2	CASSLWSSGSFGNEQFF	TGTGCCAGCAGTCTGTGGTCTAGCGGGAGTTTCGGAAATGAGCAGTTCTTC
TRBV2	-	TRBJ1-6	-	CASISQGPTSSYNSPLHF	TGTGCCAGCATCTCCCAAGGCCCTACGAGCTCCTATAATTCACCCCTCCACTTT
TRBV7-2	-	TRBJ1-1	-	CASTFGQLNTEAFF	TGTGCCAGCACCTTTGGACAGCTGAACACTGAAGCTTTCTTT
TRBV2	few	TRBJ2-3	-	CASSAYTDTQYF	TGTGCCAGCAGTGCCTACACAGATACGCAGTATTTT
TRBV2	many	TRBJ1-5	-	CATHDRNSNQPQHF	TGTGCCACCCACGACAGAAATAGCAATCAGCCCCAGCATTTT
TRBV18	once	TRBJ2-1	TRBD2	CASSPWASGSSYNEQFF	TGTGCCAGCTCACCTTGGGCTAGCGGGAGCTCCTACAATGAGCAGTTCTTC
TRBV5-1	-	TRBJ1-3	TRBD1	CASSLGQGGNTIYF	TGCGCCAGCAGCTTGGGACAGGGTGGAAACACCATATATTTT
TRBV27	-	TRBJ2-7	-	CASSFEWNPSYEQYF	TGTGCCAGCAGTTTCGAATGGAACCCGTCCTACGAGCAGTACTTC
TRBV7-9	-	TRBJ2-5	-	CASSFTGQETQYF	TGTGCCAGCAGCTTTACAGGACAAGAGACCCAGTACTTC
TRBV21-1	-	TRBJ2-5	-	CASSKEETQYF	TGTGCCAGCAGCAAGGAGGAGACCCAGTACTTC
TRBV18	-	TRBJ2-5	-	CASSRGQETQYF	TGTGCCAGCTCACGGGGGCAAGAGACCCAGTACTTC
TRBV7-9	-	TRBJ2-1	TRBD1	CASSFRTGSSYNEQFF	TGTGCCAGCAGCTTTCGGACAGGGAGCTCCTACAATGAGCAGTTCTTC
TRBV18	-	TRBJ2-7	-	CASSPPYILTGGSYEQYF	TGTGCCAGCTCACCACCGTATATTCTCACAGGCGGTTCCTACGAGCAGTACTTC
TRBV6-6	-	TRBJ1-5	-	CASRGQEGHSGQPQHF	TGTGCCAGCAGGGGGCAGGAGGGGCATTCGGGTCAGCCCCAGCATTTT
TRBV11-2	-	TRBJ1-1	-	CASSSLTGNTEAFF	TGTGCCAGCAGCTCCCTGACGGGGAACACTGAAGCTTTCTTT
TRBV28	few	TRBJ1-5	-	CASSPLHQPQHF	TGTGCCAGCAGTCCGTTACATCAGCCCCAGCATTTT
TRBV15	few	TRBJ1-2	TRBD1	CATRQDRASNYGYTF	TGTGCCACCAGACAGGACAGGGCCTCTAACTATGGCTACACCTTC
TRBV7-2	-	TRBJ1-4	-	CASSSPLGGLNEKLFF	TGTGCCAGCAGCTCCCCCCTGGGGGGCCTTAATGAAAAACTGTTTTTT
TRBV6-6	-	TRBJ2-5	-	CASSWGRGSRETQYF	TGTGCCAGCAGTTGGGGTAGGGGGTCGAGGGAGACCCAGTACTTC
TRBV4-3	-	TRBJ2-2	-	CASSQDYPGPYTGELFF	TGCGCCAGCAGCCAAGATTACCCAGGGCCCTACACCGGGGAGCTGTTTTTT
TRBV19	-	TRBJ2-1	-	CASSIDLYNEQFF	TGTGCCAGTAGTATCGATCTCTACAATGAGCAGTTCTTC
TRBV9	-	TRBJ2-1	-	CASSVNYNEQFF	TGTGCCAGCAGCGTAAACTACAATGAGCAGTTCTTC
TRBV28	-	TRBJ1-1	-	CASSPGMRAVEAFF	TGTGCCAGCAGTCCGGGGATGCGGGCTGTTGAAGCTTTCTTT
TRBV28	-	TRBJ1-2	-	CASSLDRPHYGYTF	TGTGCCAGCAGTTTAGATCGGCCGCACTATGGCTACACCTTC
TRBV7-3	-	TRBJ1-5	-	CASSPGQHSNQPQHF	TGTGCCAGCAGTCCCGGACAGCATAGCAATCAGCCCCAGCATTTT
TRBV28	-	TRBJ2-7	-	CASSSWSDGEGVLGEQYF	TGTGCCAGCAGTTCGTGGAGTGACGGGGAAGGGGTCTTGGGCGAGCAGTACTTC